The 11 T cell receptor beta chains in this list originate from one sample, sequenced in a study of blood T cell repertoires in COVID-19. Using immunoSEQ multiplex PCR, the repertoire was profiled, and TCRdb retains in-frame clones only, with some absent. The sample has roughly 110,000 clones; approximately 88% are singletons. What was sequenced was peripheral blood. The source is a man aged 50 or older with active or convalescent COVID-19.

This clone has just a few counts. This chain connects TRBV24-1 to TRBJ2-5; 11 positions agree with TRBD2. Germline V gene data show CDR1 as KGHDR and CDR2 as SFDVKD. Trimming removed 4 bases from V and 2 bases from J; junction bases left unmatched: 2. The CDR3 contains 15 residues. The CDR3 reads CATSDRLAGQETQYF. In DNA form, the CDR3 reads TGTGCCACCAGTGACCGACTAGCGGGACAAGAGACCCAGTACTTC.

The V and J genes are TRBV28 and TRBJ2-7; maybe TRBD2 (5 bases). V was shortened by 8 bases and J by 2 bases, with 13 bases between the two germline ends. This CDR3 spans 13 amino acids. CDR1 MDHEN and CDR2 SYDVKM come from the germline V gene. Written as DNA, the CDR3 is TGTGCCAGCTGGACCGACGGGGCCTACGAGCAGTACTTC. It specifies CASWTDGAYEQYF.

The DNA for the CDR3 is TGTGCCAGCAGCGTGGGGGCGGGAGGGTCGAACACTGAAGCTTTCTTT. Residues: CASSVGAGGSNTEAFF. The chain employs TRBV9 and TRBJ1-1, with D tentatively TRBD1 (6 bases). Looked up from germline, CDR1 is SGDLS and CDR2 is YYNGEE. The CDR3 has 16 amino acids. V lost 2 bases and J lost 1, with 15 bases in between.

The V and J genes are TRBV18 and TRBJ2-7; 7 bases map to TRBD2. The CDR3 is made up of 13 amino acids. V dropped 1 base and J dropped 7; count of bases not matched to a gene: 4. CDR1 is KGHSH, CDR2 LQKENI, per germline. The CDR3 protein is CASSPRASGEQYF. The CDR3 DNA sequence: TGTGCCAGCTCACCACGGGCTAGCGGAGAGCAGTACTTC.

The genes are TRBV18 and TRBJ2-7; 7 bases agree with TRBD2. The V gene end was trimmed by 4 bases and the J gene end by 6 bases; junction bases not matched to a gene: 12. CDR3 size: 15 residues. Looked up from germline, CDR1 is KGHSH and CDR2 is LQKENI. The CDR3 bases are TGTGCCAGCTCACTCTCCGGGACTACCGCAATCGAGCAGTACTTC. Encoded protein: CASSLSGTTAIEQYF.

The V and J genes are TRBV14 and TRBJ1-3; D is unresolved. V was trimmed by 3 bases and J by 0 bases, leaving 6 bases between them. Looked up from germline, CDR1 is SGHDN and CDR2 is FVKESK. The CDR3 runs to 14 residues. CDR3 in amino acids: CASSQGNSGNTIYF. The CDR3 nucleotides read TGTGCCAGCAGCCAGGGCAACTCTGGAAACACCATATATTTT.

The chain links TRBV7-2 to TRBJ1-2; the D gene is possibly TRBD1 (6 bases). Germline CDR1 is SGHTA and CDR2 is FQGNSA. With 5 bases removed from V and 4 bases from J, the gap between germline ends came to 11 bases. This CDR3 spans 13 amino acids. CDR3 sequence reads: CASSHGQLYGYTF. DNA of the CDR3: TGTGCCAGCAGCCATGGACAGCTCTATGGCTACACCTTC.

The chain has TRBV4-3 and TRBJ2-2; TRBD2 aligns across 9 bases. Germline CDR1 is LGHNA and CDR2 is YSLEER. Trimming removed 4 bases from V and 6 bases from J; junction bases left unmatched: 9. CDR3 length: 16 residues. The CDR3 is CASSLQAGGIPGELFF. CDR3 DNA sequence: TGCGCCAGCAGCCTCCAAGCGGGAGGAATCCCCGGGGAGCTGTTTTTT.

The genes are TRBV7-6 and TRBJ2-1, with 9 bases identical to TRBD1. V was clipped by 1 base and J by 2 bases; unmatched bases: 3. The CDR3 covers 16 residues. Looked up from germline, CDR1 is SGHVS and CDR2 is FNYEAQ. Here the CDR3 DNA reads TGTGCCAGCAGCTTAGGGACAGGGGTGGCCTACAATGAGCAGTTCTTC. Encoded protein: CASSLGTGVAYNEQFF.

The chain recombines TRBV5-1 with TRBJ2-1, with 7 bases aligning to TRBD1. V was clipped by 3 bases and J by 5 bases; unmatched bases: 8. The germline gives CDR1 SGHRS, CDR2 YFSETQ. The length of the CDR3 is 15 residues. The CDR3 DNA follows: TGCGCCAGCAGCTCATACAGGGGACAACACAATGAGCAGTTCTTC. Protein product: CASSSYRGQHNEQFF.

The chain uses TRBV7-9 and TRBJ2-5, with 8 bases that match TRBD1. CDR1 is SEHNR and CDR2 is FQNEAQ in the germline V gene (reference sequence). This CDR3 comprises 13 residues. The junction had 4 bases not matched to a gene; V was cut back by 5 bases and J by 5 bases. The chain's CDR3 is CASSPRDRETQYF. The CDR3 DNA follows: TGTGCCAGCAGCCCCCGGGACAGGGAGACCCAGTACTTC.